A selection of T cell receptor beta chains follows, all from one sample in a study of cytomegalovirus exposure and HLA in healthy donors. Profiling relied on immunoSEQ multiplex PCR, and the TCRdb table lists in-frame clones only, not all of them. The repertoire includes around 150,000 clones, 68% of them detected once, and roughly 4% sits in the top ten. Sequencing was performed on PBMCs. The origin of the receptors is a man aged 60 to 69 in good health and CMV-seronegative. Both conserved end residues are part of each CDR3. D genes are given only for firm matches. Not all rows give a size; the values are once, few, many and, for expanded clones, a class.

j_gene,v_gene,abundance,d_gene,CDR3nt,CDR3aa
TRBJ1-2,TRBV16,.,.,TGTGCCAGCAGCCAAGCCAGGGGTTCTAACTATGGCTACACCTTC,CASSQARGSNYGYTF
TRBJ2-5,TRBV30,.,TRBD2,TGTGCCTGGAGTCCCCTAGGGACTAGCGGGAGATGGGGCCAAGAGACCCAGTACTTC,CAWSPLGTSGRWGQETQYF
TRBJ2-3,TRBV5-1,.,TRBD1,TGCGCCAGCACCCCGGGACAGGGTTTCAGGGATACGCAGTATTTT,CASTPGQGFRDTQYF
TRBJ2-1,TRBV29-1,.,.,TGCAGCGTTGTGAGATCGAGAGGGAATGAGCAGTTCTTC,CSVVRSRGNEQFF
TRBJ1-2,TRBV19,.,TRBD1,TGTGCCAGTAGTTCACAGGGGGATGGCTACACCTTC,CASSSQGDGYTF
TRBJ2-1,TRBV2,few,.,TGTGCCAGCAAAAAGGCAGGGGACGCCACCTACAATGAGCAGTTCTTC,CASKKAGDATYNEQFF
TRBJ2-5,TRBV6-1,.,TRBD2,TGTGCCAGCAGTCCGGGACTAGCATCGGAGACCCAGTACTTC,CASSPGLASETQYF
TRBJ1-1,TRBV19,.,.,TGTGCCAGTAGTCGATCCCCGACAGGTCGGTCTGAAGCTTTCTTT,CASSRSPTGRSEAFF
TRBJ2-5,TRBV7-7,.,.,TGTGCCAGCAGCTTAGCGAACTCCCAGGGGCGAGAGACCCAGTACTTC,CASSLANSQGRETQYF
TRBJ2-7,TRBV7-2,once,TRBD2,TGTGCCAGCAGCTTAGCCGGGGGACTAGCGGGCTACGAGCAGTACTTC,CASSLAGGLAGYEQYF